This note documents a single T cell receptor (beta chain) sequence. The antigen is unknown. The data were taken from a study of T cells in localized non-small cell lung cancer. Study-level points and caveats: Sequencing was restricted to one tumor region; therefore, heterogeneity remains possible. Among blood samples, higher T cell density accompanied longer overall survival.

V was clipped by 11 bases and J by 3 bases; unmatched bases: 11. CDR1 is MNHEY and CDR2 is SVGAGI in the germline V gene. CDR3 length: 14 residues. Repertoires were generated with immunoSEQ multiplex PCR, while TCRdb's copy carries only in-frame clones and drops some. Of about 43,000 clones detected, 91% appear once; the ten largest clones hold roughly a tenth. This rearrangement joins TRBV6-5 to TRBJ2-3, with 7 bases aligning to TRBD1. This receptor was obtained from a woman aged 40-75 years with stage II lung adenocarcinoma. The source was PBMCs, collected before any cancer treatment. The CDR3 loop is CASRQGTDTDTQYF. The DNA for the CDR3 is TGTGCCTCCCGACAGGGAACGGATACAGATACGCAGTATTTT.